This T cell receptor beta chain was identified during a study of identical twins. The V and J ends lost 5 bases and 4 bases, in that order; junction bases with no gene match: 5. This CDR3 has 13 residues. Germline CDR1 and CDR2: DFQATT and SNEGSKA (reference sequence). A universal primer binding site was introduced by template switching. The final cDNA contained unique molecular identifiers. MiXCR, run by TCRdb on the 5' RACE reads, gives a single entry per CDR3 protein. The repertoire holds 1.5 million to 2 million distinct CDR3 sequences, 25% to 35% seen once, with under 0.35% in the top ten. V and J are TRBV20-1 and TRBJ1-5; the match to TRBD1 covers 7 bases. The sequence was obtained from a newborn girl in good health. The sample was cord blood. CDR3 in DNA: TGCAGTGCTCAAGGGGGCTCTAATCAGCCCCAGCATTTT. Translated: CSAQGGSNQPQHF.